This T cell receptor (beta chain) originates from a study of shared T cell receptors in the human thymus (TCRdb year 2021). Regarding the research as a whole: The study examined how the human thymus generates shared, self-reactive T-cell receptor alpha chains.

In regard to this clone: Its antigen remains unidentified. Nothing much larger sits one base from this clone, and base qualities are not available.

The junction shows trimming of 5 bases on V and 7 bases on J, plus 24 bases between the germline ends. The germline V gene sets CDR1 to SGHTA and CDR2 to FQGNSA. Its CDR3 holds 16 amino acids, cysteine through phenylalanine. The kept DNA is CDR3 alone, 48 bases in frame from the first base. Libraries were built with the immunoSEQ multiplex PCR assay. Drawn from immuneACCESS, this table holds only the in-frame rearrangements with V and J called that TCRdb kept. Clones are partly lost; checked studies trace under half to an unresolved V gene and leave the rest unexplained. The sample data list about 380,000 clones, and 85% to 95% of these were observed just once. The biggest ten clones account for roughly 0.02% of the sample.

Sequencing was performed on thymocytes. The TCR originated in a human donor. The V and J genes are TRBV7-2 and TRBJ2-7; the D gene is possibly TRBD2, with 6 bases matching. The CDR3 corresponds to CASSPVPPSAAGEQYF. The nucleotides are TGTGCCAGCAGCCCCGTCCCTCCTAGCGCCGCTGGGGAGCAGTACTTC. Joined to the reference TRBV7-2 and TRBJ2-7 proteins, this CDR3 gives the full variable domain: GAGVSQSPSNKVTEKGKDVELRCDPISGHTALYWYRQSLGQGLEFLIYFQGNSAPDKSGLPSDRFSAERTGGSVSTLTIQRTQQEDSAVYLCASSPVPPSAAGEQYFGPGTRLTVT.